Presented here are 6 T cell receptor beta chains from one specimen sequenced in a study of blood T cells in healthy people across ages. Sample-barcoded 5' priming and a J-beta primer mix drove a second PCR of roughly 6 to 12 cycles. TCRdb fed the 5' RACE reads into MiXCR, producing one record per CDR3 protein. The sample lists approximately 690,000 distinct CDR3 sequences, 40% to 45% seen once, with approximately 29% in the top ten. The source material was blood. Receptor source: a man at least 80 years old in good health.

This clonotype has more than one count but fewer than ten. The genes are TRBV4-1 and TRBJ2-2; 8 bases map to TRBD1. CDR3 length equals 15 residues. Germline V gives CDR1 MGHRA, CDR2 YSYEKL. V dropped 5 bases and J dropped 4; count of bases not matched to a gene: 6. The CDR3 here is CASSKDRVATGELFF. CDR3 nucleotide sequence: TGCGCCAGCAGCAAGGACAGGGTAGCCACCGGGGAGCTGTTTTTT.

This clonotype was counted a few times. The chain links TRBV2 to TRBJ2-5, with 16 positions matching TRBD2. CDR3 size: 18 residues. Germline values: CDR1 SNHLY, CDR2 FYNNEI. Trimming at V came to 4 bases and at J to 1 base, leaving 6 bases not matched to a gene. CDR3 nucleotides: TGTGCCAGCAGTGCCGGGACTAGCGGGGGGGCTTCCCAAGAGACCCAGTACTTC. Protein sequence: CASSAGTSGGASQETQYF.

The chain has TRBV7-2 and TRBJ2-2, with D possibly called TRBD1 or TRBD2 (5 bases each). Germline CDR1 SGHTA, CDR2 FQGNSA. The CDR3 covers 15 residues. With 5 bases removed from V and 3 bases from J, the gap between germline ends came to 13 bases. CDR3 region: CASSQPGRHTGELFF. The CDR3, as DNA: TGTGCCAGCAGCCAACCGGGACGGCACACCGGGGAGCTGTTTTTT.

The rearrangement uses TRBV4-3 and TRBJ1-5, with TRBD1 identical over 7 bases. With 0 bases clipped from V and 4 bases from J, the junction kept 6 bases outside the gene matches. Germline CDR1 reads LGHNA; CDR2 reads YSLEER. This CDR3 region has 16 residues. CDR3 sequence (DNA): TGCGCCAGCAGCCAAGATACAGGGGATGAGAATCAGCCCCAGCATTTT. Translation gives CASSQDTGDENQPQHF.

The chain couples TRBV4-3 to TRBJ1-2; the match to TRBD1 covers 7 bases. From germline, CDR1 is LGHNA and CDR2 YSLEER. The V gene end was trimmed by 3 bases and the J gene end by 7 bases; junction bases not matched to a gene: 11. The CDR3 loop spans 15 amino acids. The DNA for the CDR3 is TGCGCCAGCAGCCACTTACAGGGGCCCACGGGTGGCTACACCTTC. Translating it yields CASSHLQGPTGGYTF.

A word on this clonotype: A clone one base away is much larger, so this may be a read error. The J gene is TRBJ1-5, the V gene TRBV12-3 or TRBV12-4; D gene uncertain. This CDR3 is 15 amino acids long. V was pared by 4 bases and J by 4 bases, with 14 bases between. This CDR3 reads CASSWRRSQNQPQHF. In nucleotides, the CDR3 is TGTGCCAGCAGTTGGAGGAGGAGTCAGAATCAGCCCCAGCATTTT.